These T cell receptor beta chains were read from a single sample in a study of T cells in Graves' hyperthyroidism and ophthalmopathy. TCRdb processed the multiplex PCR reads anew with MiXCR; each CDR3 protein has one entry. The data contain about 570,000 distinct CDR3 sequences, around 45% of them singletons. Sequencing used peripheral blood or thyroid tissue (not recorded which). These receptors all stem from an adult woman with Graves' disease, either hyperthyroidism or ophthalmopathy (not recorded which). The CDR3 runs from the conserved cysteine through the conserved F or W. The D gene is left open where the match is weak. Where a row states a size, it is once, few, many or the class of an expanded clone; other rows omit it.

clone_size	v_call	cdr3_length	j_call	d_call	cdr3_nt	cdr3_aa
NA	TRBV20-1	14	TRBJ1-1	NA	TGCACCGCGGAGGGGATGTCGGTGAACACTGAAGCTTTCTTT	CTAEGMSVNTEAFF
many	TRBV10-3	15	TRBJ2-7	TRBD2	TGTGCCATCTCCGCTGCGGGAGGGGTCTCCTACGAGCAGTACTTC	CAISAAGGVSYEQYF
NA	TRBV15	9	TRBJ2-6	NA	TGTGCCACCAGCCGACTCCTGACTTTC	CATSRLLTF
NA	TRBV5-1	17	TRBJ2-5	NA	TGCGCCAGCCGAAGGCGCAGTGAGGTTGGGGTTCAAGAGACCCAGTACTTC	CASRRRSEVGVQETQYF
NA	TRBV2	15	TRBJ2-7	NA	TGTGCCAGCAGAAAGCCGGGACACCTGACCTACGAGCAGTACTTC	CASRKPGHLTYEQYF
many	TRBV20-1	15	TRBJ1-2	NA	TGCAGTGCTAGAGATTTGAGGGGGTCCAGCTATGGCTACACCTTC	CSARDLRGSSYGYTF
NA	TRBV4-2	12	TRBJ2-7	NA	TGTGCCAGCAGCGGGAGAAAGTACGAGCAGTACTTC	CASSGRKYEQYF
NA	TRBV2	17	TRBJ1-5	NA	TGTGCCAGCAGTGCTGAGAGCGGGGTCGCGAGCAATCAGCCCCAGCATTTT	CASSAESGVASNQPQHF
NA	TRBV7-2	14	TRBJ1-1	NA	TGTGCCTGCAGTTCCGTGCGGATGAACACTGAAGCTTTCTTT	CACSSVRMNTEAFF
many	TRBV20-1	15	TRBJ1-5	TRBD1	TGCAGTGCTAAGAAAGGGACAGGGCACAATCAGCCCCAGCATTTT	CSAKKGTGHNQPQHF
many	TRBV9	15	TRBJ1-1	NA	TGTGCCAGCAGCTCTCGGTCGGGAGGAGGTACTGAAGCTTTCTTT	CASSSRSGGGTEAFF
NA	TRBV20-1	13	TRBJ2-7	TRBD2	TGCAGTGCACTGAGCGGGGGAGCGTACGAGCAGTACTTC	CSALSGGAYEQYF
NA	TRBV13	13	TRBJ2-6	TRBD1	TGCGCCAGCAGCGGGACAGGGGACAACGTCCTGACTTTC	CASSGTGDNVLTF
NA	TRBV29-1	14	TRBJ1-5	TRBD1	TGCAGCGCCTCGACAGGGGGCATTAATCAGCCCCAGCATTTT	CSASTGGINQPQHF
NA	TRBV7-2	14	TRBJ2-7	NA	TGTGCCAGCAGCTCGACAGTGACAGCCTACGAGCAGTACTTC	CASSSTVTAYEQYF
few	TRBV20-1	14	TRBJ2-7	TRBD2	TGCAGTGCCGGACTAGCGGGAGGTAACTACGAGCAGTACTTC	CSAGLAGGNYEQYF
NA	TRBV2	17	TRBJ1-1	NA	NA	CACSARARDRGGTEAFF
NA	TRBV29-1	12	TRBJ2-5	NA	TGCAGCGTTGGCGTAGGAAAAGAGACCCAGTACTTC	CSVGVGKETQYF
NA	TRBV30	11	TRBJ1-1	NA	TGTGCCTGGAAAAGGAACACTGAAGCTTTCTTT	CAWKRNTEAFF
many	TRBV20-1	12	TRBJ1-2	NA	TGCAGTGCTAGCCTGCGGGGAGGCGGCTACACCTTC	CSASLRGGGYTF
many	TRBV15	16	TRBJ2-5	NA	TGTGCCACCAGCAGAGTTTCGGGGCTGGGAGCAGAGACCCAGTACTTC	CATSRVSGLGAETQYF
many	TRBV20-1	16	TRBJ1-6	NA	TGCAGTGCTAGAGACCCCCTGGGGGGGTCCGGTTCACCCCTCCACTTT	CSARDPLGGSGSPLHF
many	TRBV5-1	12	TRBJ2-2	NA	TGCGCCAGCAGCTTGTTTGCCGGGGAGCTGTTTTTT	CASSLFAGELFF
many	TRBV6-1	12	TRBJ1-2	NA	TGTGCCAGCCCTGCCGGTCTCAATGGCTACACCTTC	CASPAGLNGYTF
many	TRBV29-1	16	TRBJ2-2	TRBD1	TGCAGCGTTGAAGATGGGGACAGTACGAACACCGGGGAGCTGTTTTTT	CSVEDGDSTNTGELFF
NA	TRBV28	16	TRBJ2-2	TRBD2	TGTGCCAGCAGTTTAGTACTAGCGACAAACACCGGGGAGCTGTTTTTT	CASSLVLATNTGELFF
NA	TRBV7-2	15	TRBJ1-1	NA	TGTGCCAGCAGCCGCAAGGTCGGGGGAGGGACTGAAGCTTTCTTT	CASSRKVGGGTEAFF
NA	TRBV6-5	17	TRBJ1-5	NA	TGTGCCAGCAGTAGAACTAAAATAGGGGAGATCAATCAGCCCCAGCATTTT	CASSRTKIGEINQPQHF
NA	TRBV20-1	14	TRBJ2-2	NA	TGCAGTGCTAGAGCGGGAGCCGGCACCGGGGAGCTGTTTTTT	CSARAGAGTGELFF
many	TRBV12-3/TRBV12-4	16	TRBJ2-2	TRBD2	TGTGCCAGCAGTTTCGAACTAGCGGTCGACACCGGGGAGCTGTTTTTT	CASSFELAVDTGELFF
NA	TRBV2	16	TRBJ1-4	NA	TGTGCCAGCAGTGTCTCCCTCATCAGGGGCGATGAAAAACTGTTTTTT	CASSVSLIRGDEKLFF
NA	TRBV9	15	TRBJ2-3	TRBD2	TGTGCCAGCAGCCTGACTAGCGGGAGAGGAGATACGCAGTATTTT	CASSLTSGRGDTQYF
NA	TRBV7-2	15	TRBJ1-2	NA	TGTGCCAGCAGCCGGACCGGACAGAGTAACTATGGCTACACCTTC	CASSRTGQSNYGYTF
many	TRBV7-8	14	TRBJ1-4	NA	TGTGCCAGCAGCTCACCGGAGTTAGATGAAAAACTGTTTTTT	CASSSPELDEKLFF
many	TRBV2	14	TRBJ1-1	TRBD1	TGTGCCAGCAGTGAAGAGGCGGCAGGGGGACGATCTTTCTTT	CASSEEAAGGRSFF
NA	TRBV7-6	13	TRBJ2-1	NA	TGTGCCACCACCCCCGGGGACTACAATGAGCAGTTCTTC	CATTPGDYNEQFF
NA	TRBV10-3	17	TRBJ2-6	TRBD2	TGTGCCAGTCTAGCGGGAGGGACAGGGCTTGGGGCCAACGTCCTGACTTTC	CASLAGGTGLGANVLTF
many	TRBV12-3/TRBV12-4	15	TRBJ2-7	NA	TGTGCCAGCAGTTTTGGCGCCCCATCCTCCTACGAGCAGTACTTC	CASSFGAPSSYEQYF
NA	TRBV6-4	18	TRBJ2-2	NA	TGTGCCAGCAGTGACTCGAATGAGAGGGGGAGGGACACCGGGGAGCTGTTTTTT	CASSDSNERGRDTGELFF
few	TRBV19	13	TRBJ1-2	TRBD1	TGTGCCAGTAGGACCGGGACAGGGGATGGCTACACCTTC	CASRTGTGDGYTF
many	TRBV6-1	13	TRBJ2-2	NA	TGTGCCAGCAGTGATATCAACACCGGGGAGCTGTTTTTT	CASSDINTGELFF
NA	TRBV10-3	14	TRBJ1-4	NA	TGTGCCATCAGTGAGTCACCCCAACGGGAAAAACTGTTTTTT	CAISESPQREKLFF
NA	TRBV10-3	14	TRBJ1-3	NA	TGTGCCATCAGTGATAAGTTAATTGGAAACACCATATATTTT	CAISDKLIGNTIYF
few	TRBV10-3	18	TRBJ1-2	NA	TGTGCCATCAGTGAGCCGGACACCTATGAAGTAGAGGTTAATGGCTACACCTTC	CAISEPDTYEVEVNGYTF
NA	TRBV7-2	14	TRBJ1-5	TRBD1	TGTGCCAGCAGCTGGGACAGGGGCAATCAGCCCCAGCATTTT	CASSWDRGNQPQHF
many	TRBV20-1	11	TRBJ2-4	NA	TGCAGTGGGGACGTCTCAAACATTCAGTACTTC	CSGDVSNIQYF
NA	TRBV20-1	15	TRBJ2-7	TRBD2	TGCAGTGCTGCATCGACTAGCGGGGTCACCTACGAGCAGTACTTC	CSAASTSGVTYEQYF
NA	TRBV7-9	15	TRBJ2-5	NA	TGTGCCAGCAGCCAACGAGGGGCGTCAGGAGAGACCCAGTACTTC	CASSQRGASGETQYF
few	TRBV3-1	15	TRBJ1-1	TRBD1	TGTGCCAGCAGCCAGGAGACAGGGCTTAGCACTGAAGCTTTCTTT	CASSQETGLSTEAFF
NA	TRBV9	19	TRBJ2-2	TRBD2	TGTGCCAGCAGCGTCACTAGCGCATTGAGAGCCTCGAGCACCGGGGAGCTGTTTTTT	CASSVTSALRASSTGELFF
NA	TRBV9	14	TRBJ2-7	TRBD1	TGTGCCAGCAGGCTGGGACAGGGTCCCTACGAGCAGTACTTC	CASRLGQGPYEQYF
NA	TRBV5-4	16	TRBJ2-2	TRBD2	TGTGCCAGCAGCAATAGCGGGACTAGCGTCACCGGGGAGCTGTTTTTT	CASSNSGTSVTGELFF
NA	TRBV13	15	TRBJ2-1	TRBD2	TGTGCCAGCAGTGGTCTAGCGGGAGGGTCGGATGAGCAGTTCTTC	CASSGLAGGSDEQFF
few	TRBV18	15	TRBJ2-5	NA	TGTGCCAGCTCACCACGGGAGGTGGCACAAGAGACCCAGTACTTC	CASSPREVAQETQYF
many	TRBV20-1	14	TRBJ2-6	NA	TGCAGTGCTTCTGGCCGGGAAGGGGCCAACGTCCTGACTTTC	CSASGREGANVLTF
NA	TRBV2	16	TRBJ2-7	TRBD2	TGTGCCAGCAGCCAGACCTTAAGCGGGGCCTCCTACGAGCAGTACTTC	CASSQTLSGASYEQYF
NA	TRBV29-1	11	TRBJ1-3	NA	TGCAGCTGGACAGATGGAAACACCATATATTTT	CSWTDGNTIYF
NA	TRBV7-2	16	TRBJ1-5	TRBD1	TGTGCCAGCAGCCCAATAAGGGGACAGGGGAATCAGCCCCAGCATTTT	CASSPIRGQGNQPQHF
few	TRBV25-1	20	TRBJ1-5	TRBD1	TGTGCCAGCAGTGCCGTAAGGGTAGCGGGAGACAGGGGGCACGCTCAGCCCCAGCATTTT	CASSAVRVAGDRGHAQPQHF
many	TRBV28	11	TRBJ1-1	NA	TGTGCCAGCAGTTTATGGATGAATGCTTTCTTT	CASSLWMNAFF